These 30 T cell receptor beta chains were sequenced from one sample in a study of response to subunit inactivated influenza vaccine. TCRdb passed the RT-PCR reads through MiXCR, listing each CDR3 protein once. The sample shows under 200,000 distinct CDR3 sequences, approximately 11% of them seen only once. Sequencing used non-naive T cells sorted from PBMCs, obtained about 40 days after vaccination. The receptor source for this set is a man aged 50-60 years who received an inactivated influenza vaccine.

This clonotype showed up just a few times. V gene TRBV3-1 combines with J gene TRBJ2-6; possible D gene TRBD2, 5 bases. The CDR3 has 18 residues. V shed 4 bases and J shed 1 base, with 17 bases lying between them. Looked up from germline, CDR1 is LGHDT and CDR2 is YNNKEL (reference sequence). The CDR3 loop is CASSPNPGKWSGANVLTF. The DNA for the CDR3 is TGTGCCAGCAGCCCCAACCCGGGGAAATGGTCTGGGGCCAACGTCCTGACTTTC.

The V and J genes are TRBV28 and TRBJ2-3; TRBD2 aligns across 8 bases. The CDR3 runs 15 residues. Germline CDR1 is MDHEN and CDR2 is SYDVKM. Trimming at V came to 5 bases and at J to 6 bases, leaving 10 bases not matched to a gene. CDR3 coding DNA: TGTGCCAGCAGTACGTTCGGGACTAGGAGCGATACGCAGTATTTT. Its protein is CASSTFGTRSDTQYF.

The chain links TRBV2 to TRBJ2-5; perhaps D is TRBD1 or TRBD2 (5 bases each). CDR1 is SNHLY and CDR2 is FYNNEI in the germline V gene. The germline V and J ends were trimmed by 7 bases and 1 base, with 13 bases remaining between them. The length of the CDR3 is 14 residues. The CDR3 sequence is CASNYFGTQETQYF. The CDR3 DNA is TGTGCCAGCAATTATTTTGGGACCCAAGAGACCCAGTACTTC.

J is TRBJ2-3 and V is TRBV9; the D gene could be TRBD1 or TRBD2 (5 bases each). V dropped 3 bases and J dropped 3 bases, with 17 bases sitting between them. The CDR3 runs to 16 residues. The germline V gene has CDR1 SGDLS and CDR2 YYNGEE. The DNA for the CDR3 is TGTGCCAGCAGCGAAACCGGGGCCTTGGAAACAGATACGCAGTATTTT. This codes for CASSETGALETDTQYF.

This clonotype was observed a handful of times. The V call is TRBV7-8, the J call TRBJ2-7, with 8 nucleotides matching TRBD1. Germline V lookup: CDR1 SGHVS, CDR2 FQNEAQ. V shed 1 base, J shed 2 bases, and the junction held 7 bases outside the gene matches. The CDR3 extends over 16 amino acids. This CDR3 reads CASSLEAQGATYEQYF. DNA of the CDR3: TGTGCCAGCAGCTTAGAAGCGCAGGGGGCAACCTACGAGCAGTACTTC. The full variable domain, with the rest looked up from reference TRBV7-8 and TRBJ2-7, is GAGVSQSPRYKVAKRGQDVALRCDPISGHVSLFWYQQALGQGPEFLTYFQNEAQLDKSGLPSDRFFAERPEGSVSTLKIQRTQQEDSAVYLCASSLEAQGATYEQYFGPGTRLTVT.

V usage is TRBV5-5 and J usage is TRBJ1-5; D is uncertain. CDR1 is SGHKS and CDR2 is YYEKEE in the germline V gene (reference sequence). The V and J ends lost 4 bases and 3 bases respectively, with 11 bases between them. This CDR3 spans 14 amino acids. CDR3 in amino acids: CASSLSTVNQPQHF. In nucleotides, the CDR3 is TGTGCCAGCAGCCTAAGCACAGTCAATCAGCCCCAGCATTTT. Looking up the rest from reference TRBV5-5 and TRBJ1-5 gives the full variable domain: DAGVTQSPTHLIKTRGQQVTLRCSPISGHKSVSWYQQVLGQGPQFIFQYYEKEERGRGNFPDRFSARQFPNYSSELNVNALLLGDSALYLCASSLSTVNQPQHFGDGTRLSIL.

The chain uses TRBV10-3 and TRBJ1-4, with TRBD1 matching 8 bases. After removal of 4 bases from V and 12 bases from J, the junction contained 10 bases not matched to a gene. CDR1 is ENHRY and CDR2 is SYGVKD in the germline V gene. CDR3 length equals 14 residues. CDR3 in amino acids: CAISAGQGESQLFF. The CDR3 DNA is TGTGCCATCAGTGCAGGACAGGGAGAGAGTCAACTGTTTTTT.

This clonotype was counted a few times. This rearrangement joins TRBV5-1 to TRBJ2-4; D is possibly TRBD1 or TRBD2 (5 bases each). CDR1 is SGHRS, CDR2 YFSETQ, per germline. With 4 bases removed from V and 2 bases from J, the gap between germline ends came to 10 bases. CDR3 length equals 14 residues. The CDR3 coding sequence is TGCGCCAGCAGCCCCCGGGGACCCAAAAACATTCAGTACTTC. This codes for CASSPRGPKNIQYF.

This clonotype was counted only a few times. This sequence joins TRBV19 and TRBJ2-1; D perhaps matches TRBD1 (6 bases). Per germline, CDR1 LNHDA and CDR2 SQIVND (reference sequence). The CDR3 spans 15 residues. Trimming removed 4 bases at V and 2 bases at J, with 12 bases between. The CDR3 region is CASSRTALAYNEQFF. Here the CDR3 DNA reads TGTGCCAGTAGTAGGACAGCGTTGGCCTACAATGAGCAGTTCTTC.

This clonotype occurred many times. This chain uses TRBV9 with TRBJ2-3, with TRBD2 matching over 8 bases. After removal of 0 bases from V and 0 bases from J, the junction contained 6 bases not matched to a gene. Germline V gene sequence: CDR1 SGDLS, CDR2 YYNGEE. There are 17 residues in the CDR3. CDR3 sequence (DNA): TGTGCCAGCAGCGTAGGTCCAGCGGGAGCTAGCACAGATACGCAGTATTTT. It specifies CASSVGPAGASTDTQYF.

The V gene is TRBV21-1, the J gene TRBJ1-5; TRBD1 is the table's D call and was not checked against the DNA. TRBV21-1 is annotated as a pseudogene. This CDR3 has 17 amino acids. In DNA form, the CDR3 reads TGTGCCAGCAGCAACGAAAAGGGGATTTATAGCAATCAGCCCCAGCATTTT. Translating it yields CASSNEKGIYSNQPQHF.

This clonotype was seen many times. The chain couples TRBV7-6 to TRBJ1-1; a weak D match, TRBD1 (5 bases). The CDR3 is 14 amino acids. V lost 5 bases and J lost 1, with 11 bases in between. Germline V CDR1 and CDR2: SGHVS, FNYEAQ. CDR3 sequence reads: CASSRGPANTEAFF. The CDR3 DNA sequence: TGTGCCAGCAGCAGGGGTCCGGCGAACACTGAAGCTTTCTTT.

The CDR3 region has the DNA TGTGCCAGCAGCCAAGTGAGAAGCACCGGGGAGCTGTTTTTT. Protein: CASSQVRSTGELFF. The chain recombines TRBV3-1 with TRBJ2-2; D uncertain. This CDR3 spans 14 amino acids. V was trimmed by 1 base and J by 4 bases, leaving 7 bases between them. From germline, CDR1 is LGHDT and CDR2 YNNKEL (reference sequence).

In regard to this clonotype: It may be a read error: a sequence one base away is much more abundant. This sequence joins TRBV29-1 and TRBJ2-7; D may be TRBD2 (6 bases). There are 12 residues in the CDR3. The V gene's germline CDR1 is SQVTM and CDR2 ANQGSEA. In nucleotides, the CDR3 is TGCCGCGTCGGCCGGGGGAAGGACGAGCAGTACTTC. Its translation is CRVGRGKDEQYF.

This clonotype was recorded at least ten times. The chain joins TRBV20-1 to TRBJ2-7; possibly TRBD2 for D (6 bases). Trimming removed 4 bases from V and 0 bases from J, with 22 bases in between. The CDR3 runs 17 residues. Germline CDR1 and CDR2: DFQATT and SNEGSKA (reference sequence). DNA for the CDR3: TGCAGTGCTAAGGTTGCTTATTTCGGGAGTGACTCCTACGAGCAGTACTTC. This gives the protein CSAKVAYFGSDSYEQYF.

This clonotype appeared a few times. This chain links TRBV20-1 with TRBJ2-3, with D perhaps assigned TRBD1 or TRBD2 (5 bases each). Germline values: CDR1 DFQATT, CDR2 SNEGSKA (reference sequence). This CDR3 spans 14 amino acids. Between the trimmed V and J ends, which lost 0 bases and 8 bases, there was a span of 15 bases. In DNA form, the CDR3 reads TGCAGTGCTAGAGAGGGTGGGGCGAGGGGTACGCAGTATTTT. It specifies CSAREGGARGTQYF.

This clonotype showed up just a few times. The chain uses TRBV6-1 and TRBJ1-2; TRBD1 agrees at 8 bases. Germline V gives CDR1 MNHNS, CDR2 SASEGT. This CDR3 contains 19 residues. Trimming took 3 bases from V and 4 from J; bases not matched to a gene: 19. CDR3 bases: TGTGCCAGCAGTGATTGGGCGACCGGGACAGGAGGCTTATTCTATGGCTACACCTTC. Its protein is CASSDWATGTGGLFYGYTF.

This clonotype was detected ten times or more. This chain joins TRBV7-8 and TRBJ2-1, with TRBD1 matching 8 bases. Germline V gene sequence: CDR1 SGHVS, CDR2 FQNEAQ. The V segment lost 8 bases and the J segment 3 bases; nucleotides outside the gene matches: 9. The CDR3 totals 15 residues. The CDR3: CASRPTGVVYNEQFF. CDR3 bases: TGTGCCAGCCGACCGACAGGGGTGGTCTACAATGAGCAGTTCTTC.

This clonotype has just a few counts. The chain has TRBV3-1 and TRBJ1-5; D might be TRBD1 (6 bases). Trimming cost V 0 bases and J 10 bases, with 16 bases left between them. CDR1 LGHDT and CDR2 YNNKEL come from the germline V gene (reference sequence). This CDR3 region has 15 residues. The CDR3 reads CASSQDAQGLRPQHF. CDR3 sequence (DNA): TGTGCCAGCAGCCAAGATGCACAGGGACTAAGACCCCAGCATTTT.

This clonotype was seen a few times. The V and J genes are TRBV4-3 and TRBJ1-1; 10 bases map to TRBD1. Germline V CDR1 and CDR2: LGHNA, YSLEER. The V segment lost 4 bases and the J segment 4 bases; nucleotides outside the gene matches: 12. There are 17 residues in the CDR3. CDR3 residues: CASSRSGTGVGSTEAFF. The CDR3 bases are TGCGCCAGCAGCCGCTCCGGGACAGGGGTAGGGAGCACTGAAGCTTTCTTT.

This clonotype was observed once. This chain connects TRBV3-1 to TRBJ2-7; D may be TRBD1 (5 bases). CDR1 is LGHDT, CDR2 YNNKEL, per germline (reference sequence). The germline V and J ends were trimmed by 8 bases and 2 bases, with 19 bases remaining between them. There are 15 residues in the CDR3. CDR3 DNA: TGTGCCAGCTCCCAACAGGCGTCTTTTACCTACGAGCAGTACTTC. Translated: CASSQQASFTYEQYF.

This clonotype was picked up many times. CDR3 sequence: CASSLTGGQPQHF. CDR3 sequence (DNA): TGTGCCAGCAGCCTTACAGGGGGCCAGCCCCAGCATTTT. The chain couples TRBV12-3 or TRBV12-4 to TRBJ1-5; the match to TRBD1 covers 9 bases. This CDR3 contains 13 residues. Trimming at V came to 6 bases and at J to 7 bases, leaving 4 bases not matched to a gene.

The V call is TRBV12-3 or TRBV12-4, the J call TRBJ1-1; D is unclear. CDR3 length: 11 amino acids. V was pared by 6 bases and J by 3 bases, with 5 bases between. CDR3 residues: CASRGDTEAFF. In nucleotides, the CDR3 is TGTGCCAGCAGGGGAGACACTGAAGCTTTCTTT.

Remarks on this clonotype: A much larger clone differs by one base, so this may be a read error. CDR3 in amino acids: CSSVRDWRDNEQFF. The CDR3 coding sequence is TGCAGTTCTGTCCGGGACTGGAGAGACAATGAGCAGTTCTTC. The V call is TRBV20-1, the J call TRBJ2-1, with a possible D match to TRBD2 (6 bases). The germline V and J ends were trimmed by 8 bases and 5 bases, with 19 bases remaining between them. The V gene's germline CDR1 is DFQATT and CDR2 SNEGSKA (reference sequence). This CDR3 region has 14 residues.

J is TRBJ2-1 and V is TRBV6-2 or TRBV6-3; 9 positions match TRBD2. V trimming: 6 bases; J trimming: 4 bases; junction bases outside the gene matches: 13. This CDR3 region has 17 residues. Germline V gene sequence: CDR1 MNHEY, CDR2 SVGEGT. As DNA, the CDR3 is TGTGCCAGCAGGGCTAGGACCTTAGCGGGAGAGTACAATGAGCAGTTCTTC. Encoded protein: CASRARTLAGEYNEQFF.

In this sample, this clonotype turned up many times. The genes are TRBV12-3 or TRBV12-4 and TRBJ2-5; no clear D gene. This CDR3 is 14 amino acids long. V was shortened by 0 bases and J by 3 bases, with 8 bases between the two germline ends. CDR3 loop: CASSLAAGKETQYF. For the CDR3, the DNA is TGTGCCAGCAGTTTAGCGGCTGGTAAAGAGACCCAGTACTTC.

The rearrangement joins TRBV12-3 or TRBV12-4 to TRBJ2-7; 7 bases are a match to TRBD1. The CDR3 sequence is 14 residues long. V dropped 3 bases and J dropped 6; count of bases not matched to a gene: 8. For the CDR3, the DNA is TGTGCCAGCAGTTTTGACAGGGCTACGCGCGAGCAGTACTTC. Translated: CASSFDRATREQYF.

In its sample, this clonotype was seen a few times. V gene TRBV12-3 or TRBV12-4 combines with J gene TRBJ1-4; D is possibly TRBD1 (5 bases). Trimming took 7 bases from V and 10 from J, leaving 13 bases between them. The CDR3 is 12 residues long. CDR3 nucleotides: TGTGCCAGCACCTTAATGGGGGGAAAACTGTTTTTT. This sequence encodes CASTLMGGKLFF.

The V gene is TRBV10-2, the J gene TRBJ1-2; the D gene is possibly TRBD1 (6 bases). The CDR3 covers 14 residues. The germline V gene has CDR1 WSHSY and CDR2 SAAADI. Between the trimmed V and J ends, which lost 3 bases and 7 bases, there was a span of 15 bases. CDR3 in DNA: TGCGCCAGCAGTGACTGGACAGAAGGGTCTGGCTACACCTTC. As protein: CASSDWTEGSGYTF.

This chain joins TRBV11-2 and TRBJ2-7, with 9 bases aligning to TRBD2. The V gene end was trimmed by 1 base and the J gene end by 3 bases; junction bases not matched to a gene: 4. CDR1 is SGHAT, CDR2 FQNNGV, per germline. This CDR3 is built from 15 residues. The CDR3 reads CASSLGGRGHYEQYF. The CDR3 region has the DNA TGTGCCAGCAGCTTAGGCGGGAGGGGGCACTACGAGCAGTACTTC.